The 32 T cell receptor beta chains below all came from one sample that was sequenced in a study of blood T cell repertoires in COVID-19. TCRdb's copy holds only in-frame clones and misses some; the assay was immunoSEQ multiplex PCR. The sample consists of 70,000 to 95,000 clones, more than 70% of them appearing once. The sequenced sample was peripheral blood. All receptors come from a man between 45 and 60 years old with acute or convalescent COVID-19.

The chain combines TRBV12-3 or TRBV12-4 with TRBJ1-1, with 7 positions matching TRBD1. The V gene end was trimmed by 5 bases and the J gene end by 5 bases; junction bases not matched to a gene: 5. The length of the CDR3 is 13 residues. The CDR3 reads CASSVTGLTEAFF. CDR3 DNA: TGTGCCAGCAGTGTGACAGGGCTTACTGAAGCTTTCTTT.

This chain uses TRBV6-2 or TRBV6-3 with TRBJ2-3; D is possibly TRBD2 (7 bases). Germline V gene data show CDR1 as MNHEY and CDR2 as SVGEGT. The CDR3 consists of 16 residues. With 6 bases removed from V and 7 bases from J, the gap between germline ends came to 23 bases. The CDR3 loop is CASSSPGGGHLYTQYF. In DNA, the CDR3 is TGTGCCAGCAGCTCCCCTGGCGGGGGCCACCTTTATACGCAGTATTTT.

The chain links TRBV6-5 to TRBJ1-5; 8 bases map to TRBD1. Trimming at V came to 2 bases and at J to 7 bases, leaving 7 bases not matched to a gene. This CDR3 spans 15 amino acids. Germline V lookup: CDR1 MNHEY, CDR2 SVGAGI. CDR3 amino acids: CASSYTAGGGQPQHF. CDR3 coding DNA: TGTGCCAGCAGTTACACCGCAGGGGGCGGGCAGCCCCAGCATTTT.

The chain combines TRBV5-1 with TRBJ2-1; 9 bases agree with TRBD1. The CDR3 extends over 16 amino acids. CDR1 is SGHRS, CDR2 YFSETQ, per germline. V was clipped by 3 bases and J by 2 bases; unmatched bases: 6. The CDR3 protein is CASSWGTGRTYNEQFF. The CDR3 DNA is TGCGCCAGCAGCTGGGGGACAGGGAGAACCTACAATGAGCAGTTCTTC. The full variable domain, its missing parts supplied by reference TRBV5-1 and TRBJ2-1, is KAGVTQTPRYLIKTRGQQVTLSCSPISGHRSVSWYQQTPGQGLQFLFEYFSETQRNKGNFPGRFSGRQFSNSRSEMNVSTLELGDSALYLCASSWGTGRTYNEQFFGPGTRLTVL.

The chain carries TRBV18 and TRBJ2-1; 11 bases line up with TRBD1. Germline CDR1 is KGHSH and CDR2 is LQKENI. The ends lost 9 bases at V and 5 bases at J; junction bases unmatched: 3. The CDR3 contains 13 residues. CDR3 nucleotide sequence: TGTGCCAGTGGACAGGGGGCCGACAATGAGCAGTTCTTC. The encoded protein is CASGQGADNEQFF.

The chain recombines TRBV11-2 with TRBJ2-4, with TRBD2 matching over 9 bases. In germline, CDR1 is SGHAT, CDR2 FQNNGV. The V and J ends lost 3 bases and 6 bases, in that order; junction bases with no gene match: 18. This CDR3 is built from 19 residues. Here the CDR3 reads CASSFSRLLAGVRGNIQYF. The CDR3 bases are TGTGCCAGCAGCTTCTCCCGCTTGTTAGCGGGAGTCCGAGGAAACATTCAGTACTTC.

The CDR3 nucleotides read TGTGCCAGCAGCCCTGGGACAGCAGATTCACCCCTCCACTTT. Translated, it gives CASSPGTADSPLHF. The chain carries TRBV5-6 and TRBJ1-6; 7 bases align to TRBD1. The CDR3 length is 14 residues. CDR1 SGHDT and CDR2 YYEEEE come from the germline V gene. J gave up 8 bases and V 4 bases, and 6 bases lay outside the gene matches.

This clone was recorded only once. The chain links TRBV5-5 to TRBJ1-2; D is uncertain. The CDR3 has 12 residues. The V end lost 1 base, the J end lost 6 bases, and 7 bases lay between the germline ends. Germline CDR1 and CDR2: SGHKS and YYEKEE (reference sequence). In DNA, the CDR3 is TGTGCCAGCAGCTTGAACACGAATGGCTACACCTTC. Translating it yields CASSLNTNGYTF.

The chain has TRBV2 and TRBJ2-5; 11 bases match TRBD1. V shed 6 bases and J 5 bases; nucleotides not matched to a gene: 8. Germline V lookup: CDR1 SNHLY, CDR2 FYNNEI. The CDR3 covers 15 residues. The CDR3 DNA follows: TGTGCCAGCAGCCAGGACAGGGGGCTTCGTGAGACCCAGTACTTC. This encodes CASSQDRGLRETQYF.

J is TRBJ2-2 and V is TRBV7-9; a weak D match, TRBD1 (5 bases). The CDR3 is 13 amino acids. The V and J ends lost 6 bases and 5 bases respectively, with 10 bases between them. Germline V gene lookup returns CDR1 SEHNR and CDR2 FQNEAQ (reference sequence). In nucleotides, the CDR3 is TGTGCCAGCAGTCCTAGACAGACCGGGGAGCTGTTTTTT. It yields the protein CASSPRQTGELFF.

This clone was counted a single time. The J gene is TRBJ1-1, the V gene TRBV9; no firm D call. The CDR3 is 12 residues long. From germline, CDR1 is SGDLS and CDR2 YYNGEE. V lost 4 bases to trimming and J lost 3 bases, with 7 bases between them. CDR3 in amino acids: CASSPWHTEAFF. The CDR3 region has the DNA TGTGCCAGCAGCCCGTGGCACACTGAAGCTTTCTTT.

This clone appeared once. The V gene is TRBV7-9, the J gene TRBJ2-1, with D tentatively TRBD2 (5 bases). Germline loops: CDR1 SEHNR, CDR2 FQNEAQ (reference sequence). The CDR3 has 13 amino acids. V shed 1 base and J shed 7 bases, with 8 bases lying between them. The DNA of the CDR3 is TGTGCCAGCAGCTTAGAGTCGGGGAATGAGCAGTTCTTC. Translating it yields CASSLESGNEQFF.

The V and J genes are TRBV9 and TRBJ2-3, with D hard to call. The CDR3 spans 15 residues. The germline V and J ends were trimmed by 3 bases and 6 bases, with 17 bases remaining between them. Germline CDR1 and CDR2: SGDLS and YYNGEE. CDR3 nucleotide sequence: TGTGCCAGCAGCGCCGACGGTGGCGAACAGGATACGCAGTATTTT. Residues: CASSADGGEQDTQYF.

Only one count was recorded for this clone. This rearrangement joins TRBV7-6 to TRBJ1-1, with D perhaps TRBD1 (5 bases). Trimming shortened V by 5 bases and J by 4 bases, and 11 bases separated the two germline ends. The CDR3 extends over 13 amino acids. Germline V CDR1 and CDR2: SGHVS, FNYEAQ. The CDR3 DNA is TGTGCCAGCAGCCCGGGGGGGGGCACTGAAGCTTTCTTT. Its protein product is CASSPGGGTEAFF.

The CDR3 DNA follows: TGCGCCTCCCGGCCCGCGGGGTCCGAGACCCAGTACTTC. Translated, it gives CASRPAGSETQYF. The chain joins TRBV4-1 to TRBJ2-5, with a possible D match to TRBD2 (6 bases). Germline V gene sequence: CDR1 MGHRA, CDR2 YSYEKL. The V end was cut by 11 bases, the J end by 5 bases, with 18 bases between. The CDR3 is 13 amino acids.

About this clone: Other nucleotide sequences in the sample specify the same CDR3. The chain employs TRBV9 and TRBJ2-2, with a weak D call TRBD2 (6 bases). Germline lookup yields CDR1 SGDLS and CDR2 YYNGEE. The CDR3 totals 16 residues. Trimming took off 0 bases at V and 1 base at J, with 10 bases between the two ends. DNA for the CDR3: TGTGCCAGCAGCGTAGGAACCGGGGGGAACACCGGGGAGCTGTTTTTT. As protein: CASSVGTGGNTGELFF.

The chain uses TRBV6-5 and TRBJ2-3; TRBD1 might be the D (5 bases). The V gene lost 4 bases and the J gene lost 0 bases, with 11 bases spanning the gap. Germline V lookup: CDR1 MNHEY, CDR2 SVGAGI. The CDR3 sequence is 15 residues long. This chain's CDR3 is CASSSNTGSTDTQYF. CDR3 nucleotide sequence: TGTGCCAGCAGTTCGAACACAGGCAGCACAGATACGCAGTATTTT.

In its sample, this clone was seen once. The chain is built from TRBV10-3 and TRBJ2-1, with a tentative D call TRBD2 (5 bases). Germline V gene data show CDR1 as ENHRY and CDR2 as SYGVKD. CDR3 length: 14 residues. The V end was cut by 3 bases, the J end by 4 bases, with 10 bases between. The CDR3 sequence: CAISDPSKYNEQFF. CDR3 in DNA: TGTGCCATCAGTGACCCTAGCAAATACAATGAGCAGTTCTTC.

This clone was recorded only once. The gene calls are TRBV9 and TRBJ2-3; 9 positions match TRBD2. This CDR3 contains 15 residues. CDR1 is SGDLS, CDR2 YYNGEE, per germline. The ends lost 2 bases at V and 5 bases at J; junction bases unmatched: 6. CDR3: CASSVGTSRGDTQYF. The CDR3, as DNA: TGTGCCAGCAGCGTCGGGACTAGCAGGGGAGATACGCAGTATTTT.

The chain recombines TRBV6-4 with TRBJ2-1; 9 bases map to TRBD2. V lost 0 bases to trimming and J lost 3 bases; unmatched junction nucleotides: 3. CDR3 length equals 16 residues. CDR1 and CDR2 from the germline V gene are MRHNA and SNTAGT. The CDR3 DNA reads as TGTGCCAGCAGTGACTCCACTAGCGGGTTCTACAATGAGCAGTTCTTC. Protein: CASSDSTSGFYNEQFF.

This chain joins TRBV18 and TRBJ1-5; D may be TRBD1 (5 bases). This CDR3 comprises 15 residues. Trimming stripped 5 bases from V and 4 bases from J, with 15 bases between. Looked up from germline, CDR1 is KGHSH and CDR2 is LQKENI. This CDR3 is CASSASDSGNQPQHF. Written as DNA, the CDR3 is TGTGCCAGCTCAGCCTCCGACAGTGGAAATCAGCCCCAGCATTTT. The whole variable domain, filled in from reference TRBV18 and TRBJ1-5, reads NAGVMQNPRHLVRRRGQEARLRCSPMKGHSHVYWYRQLPEEGLKFMVYLQKENIIDESGMPKERFSAEFPKEGPSILRIQQVVRGDSAAYFCASSASDSGNQPQHFGDGTRLSIL.

This chain uses TRBV9 with TRBJ2-5, with TRBD1 matching over 7 bases. After removal of 4 bases from V and 3 bases from J, the junction contained 6 bases not matched to a gene. This CDR3 has 14 residues. Germline V gene lookup returns CDR1 SGDLS and CDR2 YYNGEE. In DNA form, the CDR3 reads TGTGCCAGCAGCCCCCGTGACAGGGAAGAGACCCAGTACTTC. Its translation is CASSPRDREETQYF.

The chain uses TRBV27 and TRBJ2-2; 7 positions match TRBD2. The CDR3 sequence is 17 residues long. J lost 0 bases, V lost 1 base, and 5 bases had no gene match. Germline V gene lookup returns CDR1 MNHEY and CDR2 SMNVEV (reference sequence). The CDR3 here is CASSLWASGPNTGELFF. The CDR3, as DNA: TGTGCCAGCAGTTTATGGGCTAGCGGACCGAACACCGGGGAGCTGTTTTTT.

The rearrangement joins TRBV18 to TRBJ1-1; unclear D gene. V was trimmed by 3 bases and J by 5 bases, leaving 7 bases between them. The CDR3 sequence is 12 residues long. In germline, CDR1 is KGHSH, CDR2 LQKENI. The CDR3 DNA sequence: TGTGCCAGCTCACCGGGCCGAACTGAAGCTTTCTTT. It encodes CASSPGRTEAFF.

This chain links TRBV5-5 with TRBJ2-1, with TRBD1 identical over 10 bases. The V gene end was trimmed by 2 bases and the J gene end by 7 bases; junction bases not matched to a gene: 3. Looked up from germline, CDR1 is SGHKS and CDR2 is YYEKEE (reference sequence). The CDR3 runs to 14 residues. DNA of the CDR3: TGTGCCAGCAGCTTTGGGACAGGGGAAAATGAGCAGTTCTTC. Protein product: CASSFGTGENEQFF.

This clone was seen only a few times. This rearrangement joins TRBV19 to TRBJ1-6; 7 bases align to TRBD1. CDR1 LNHDA and CDR2 SQIVND come from the germline V gene (reference sequence). The CDR3 has 14 residues. The V gene end was trimmed by 3 bases and the J gene end by 9 bases; junction bases not matched to a gene: 5. CDR3 coding DNA: TGTGCCAGTAGTATCCCCGGGACAGCTTCACCCCTCCACTTT. Amino acid sequence: CASSIPGTASPLHF.

The genes are TRBV28 and TRBJ2-1; D gene uncertain. The V gene's germline CDR1 is MDHEN and CDR2 SYDVKM. V lost 2 bases and J lost 6, with 2 bases in between. The length of the CDR3 is 11 residues. The CDR3 is CASSLLNEQFF. CDR3 coding DNA: TGTGCCAGCAGTTTACTCAATGAGCAGTTCTTC.

The rearrangement uses TRBV5-5 and TRBJ2-3; 14 bases fit TRBD2. This CDR3 has 18 residues. From germline, CDR1 is SGHKS and CDR2 YYEKEE (reference sequence). With 4 bases clipped from V and 3 bases from J, the junction kept 10 bases outside the gene matches. CDR3 loop: CASSGGTSGSWRTDTQYF. The CDR3 coding sequence is TGTGCCAGCAGCGGAGGGACTAGCGGGAGTTGGAGGACAGATACGCAGTATTTT.

The chain recombines TRBV2 with TRBJ1-1; TRBD1 agrees at 10 bases. The junction had 6 bases not matched to a gene; V was cut back by 7 bases and J by 7 bases. The CDR3 has 13 residues. Germline lookup yields CDR1 SNHLY and CDR2 FYNNEI. The CDR3 spells CASTEDRGSEAFF. CDR3 nucleotides: TGTGCCAGCACCGAGGACAGGGGGAGTGAAGCTTTCTTT.

This chain uses TRBV9 with TRBJ2-3; 9 positions agree with TRBD1. The CDR3 contains 14 residues. The J segment lost 6 bases and the V segment lost 4 bases, leaving 6 bases of the junction unmatched. Germline CDR1 is SGDLS and CDR2 is YYNGEE. The CDR3 loop is CASSTTGGMDTQYF. The CDR3 DNA reads as TGTGCCAGCAGCACGACAGGGGGGATGGATACGCAGTATTTT.

The genes are TRBV2 and TRBJ2-5, with 7 bases matching TRBD1. The CDR3 has 17 residues. The junction had 14 bases not matched to a gene; V was cut back by 6 bases and J by 1 base. Germline CDR1 and CDR2: SNHLY and FYNNEI. The CDR3 bases are TGTGCCAGCAGATCTAGCATTACGGGACAGCTCCAAGAGACCCAGTACTTC. This gives the protein CASRSSITGQLQETQYF.

V and J are TRBV30 and TRBJ1-5; perhaps TRBD1 as D (5 bases). The CDR3 extends over 16 amino acids. Trimming pared 0 bases from V and 7 bases from J, leaving 19 bases between. Germline lookup yields CDR1 GTSNPN and CDR2 SVGIG (reference sequence). The CDR3 loop reads CAWSVGGGRAQQPQHF. CDR3 coding DNA: TGTGCCTGGAGTGTGGGGGGGGGAAGGGCCCAGCAGCCCCAGCATTTT.